This T cell receptor (beta chain) originates from a study of a mutant IDH1 vaccine in newly diagnosed glioma. Study-wide background: Vaccine dosing followed radiotherapy by 4-6 weeks, or accompanied temozolomide cycles. The therapy given earlier, which was standard therapy, consisted of radiotherapy, temozolomide, or both, and most of the patients received both. Study-wide findings and caveats: Detectable vaccine-induced immune responses arose in over 90% of patients.

Trimming removed 4 bases at V and 4 bases at J, with 13 bases between. CDR1 and CDR2 (germline): GTSNPN, SVGIG (reference sequence). The CDR3 is 13 amino acids. This clone appeared a few times. No antigen is known for it. Using immunoSEQ multiplex PCR, the repertoire was profiled, and TCRdb retains in-frame clones only, with some absent. The table records 55,000 to 65,000 clones, 84% of them present only once. The time point is: week 35, safety follow-up. The study gave 300 ug of mutant IDH1 20-mer peptide per vaccine dose, with topical imiquimod. Each patient was administered eight vaccinations, scheduled in weeks 1, 3, 5, 7, 11, 15, 19 and 23.

Sequences were derived from PBMCs, sampled from a glioma patient whose treatment included an IDH1 peptide vaccine. The source of this sequence is a man younger than 40 with glioma. V gene TRBV30 combines with J gene TRBJ1-1, with D possibly TRBD1 on 6 matching bases. CDR3 in DNA: TGTGCCTGGAAAAGGGGGGCTGGCACTGAAGCTTTCTTT. Its translation is CAWKRGAGTEAFF.